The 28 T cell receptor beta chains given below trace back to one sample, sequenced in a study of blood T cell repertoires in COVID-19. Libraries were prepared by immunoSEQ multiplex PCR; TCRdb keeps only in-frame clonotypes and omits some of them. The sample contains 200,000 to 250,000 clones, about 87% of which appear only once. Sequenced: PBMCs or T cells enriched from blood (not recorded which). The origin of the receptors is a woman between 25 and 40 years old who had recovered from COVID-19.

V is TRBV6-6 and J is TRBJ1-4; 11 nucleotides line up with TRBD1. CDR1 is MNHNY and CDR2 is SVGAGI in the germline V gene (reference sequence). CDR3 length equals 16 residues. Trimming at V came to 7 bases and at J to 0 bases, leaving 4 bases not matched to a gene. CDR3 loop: CASKGQGGTTNEKLFF. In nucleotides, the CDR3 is TGTGCCAGCAAGGGACAGGGGGGCACAACTAATGAAAAACTGTTTTTT.

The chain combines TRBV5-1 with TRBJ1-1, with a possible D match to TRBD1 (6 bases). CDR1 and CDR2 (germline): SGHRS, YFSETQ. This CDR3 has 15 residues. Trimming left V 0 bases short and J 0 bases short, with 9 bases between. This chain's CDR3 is CASSLGRGMNTEAFF. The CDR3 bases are TGCGCCAGCAGCTTGGGAAGGGGGATGAACACTGAAGCTTTCTTT.

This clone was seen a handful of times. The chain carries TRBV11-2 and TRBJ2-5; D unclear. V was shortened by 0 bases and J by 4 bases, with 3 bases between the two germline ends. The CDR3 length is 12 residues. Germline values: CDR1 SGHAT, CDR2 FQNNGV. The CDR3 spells CASSLDGETQYF. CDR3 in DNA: TGTGCCAGCAGCTTAGACGGAGAGACCCAGTACTTC.

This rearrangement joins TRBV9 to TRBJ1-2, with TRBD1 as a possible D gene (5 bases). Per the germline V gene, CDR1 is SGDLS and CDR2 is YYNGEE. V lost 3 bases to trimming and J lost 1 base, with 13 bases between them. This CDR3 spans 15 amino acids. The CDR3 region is CASSAVDIFNYGYTF. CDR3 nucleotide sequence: TGTGCCAGCAGCGCCGTGGACATATTTAACTATGGCTACACCTTC.

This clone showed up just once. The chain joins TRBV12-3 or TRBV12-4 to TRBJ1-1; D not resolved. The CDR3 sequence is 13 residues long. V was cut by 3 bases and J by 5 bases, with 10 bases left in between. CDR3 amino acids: CASSFREETEAFF. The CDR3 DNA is TGTGCCAGCAGTTTTAGGGAGGAGACTGAAGCTTTCTTT.

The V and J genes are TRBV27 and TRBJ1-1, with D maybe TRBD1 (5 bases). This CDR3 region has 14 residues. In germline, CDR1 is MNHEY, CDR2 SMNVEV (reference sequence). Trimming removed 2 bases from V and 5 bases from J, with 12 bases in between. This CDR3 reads CASSLSRYRTEAFF. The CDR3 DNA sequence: TGTGCCAGCAGTTTAAGCCGATACAGGACTGAAGCTTTCTTT.

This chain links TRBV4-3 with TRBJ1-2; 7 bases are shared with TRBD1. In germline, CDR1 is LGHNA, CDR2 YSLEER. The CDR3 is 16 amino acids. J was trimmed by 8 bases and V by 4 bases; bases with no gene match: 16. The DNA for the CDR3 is TGCGCCAGCAGCCCGACCCAGACAGGGAGGTCGGAAGGCTACACCTTC. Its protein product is CASSPTQTGRSEGYTF.

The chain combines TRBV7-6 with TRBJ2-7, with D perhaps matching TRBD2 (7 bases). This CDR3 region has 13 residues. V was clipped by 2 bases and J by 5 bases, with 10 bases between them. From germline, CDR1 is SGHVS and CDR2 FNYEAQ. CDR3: CASSLLRGHEQYF. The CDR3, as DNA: TGTGCCAGCAGCTTACTGCGGGGGCACGAGCAGTACTTC.

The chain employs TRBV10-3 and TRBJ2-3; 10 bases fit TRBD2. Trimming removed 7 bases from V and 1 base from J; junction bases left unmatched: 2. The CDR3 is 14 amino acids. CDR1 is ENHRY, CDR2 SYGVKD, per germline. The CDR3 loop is CAIKLAGGTDTQYF. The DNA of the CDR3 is TGTGCCATCAAGCTAGCGGGGGGCACAGATACGCAGTATTTT.

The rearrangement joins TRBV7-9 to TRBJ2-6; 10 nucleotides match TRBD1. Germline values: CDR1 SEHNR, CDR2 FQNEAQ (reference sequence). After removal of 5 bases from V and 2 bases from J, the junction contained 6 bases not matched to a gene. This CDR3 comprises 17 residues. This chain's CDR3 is CASSPRQGAAGANVLTF. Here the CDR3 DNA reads TGTGCCAGCAGCCCCAGACAGGGGGCGGCTGGGGCCAACGTCCTGACTTTC.

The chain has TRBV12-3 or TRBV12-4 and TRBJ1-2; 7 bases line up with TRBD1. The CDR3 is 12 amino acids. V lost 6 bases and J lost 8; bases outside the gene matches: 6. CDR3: CASSSGQQGYTF. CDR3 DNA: TGTGCCAGCAGCTCGGGACAGCAGGGCTACACCTTC.

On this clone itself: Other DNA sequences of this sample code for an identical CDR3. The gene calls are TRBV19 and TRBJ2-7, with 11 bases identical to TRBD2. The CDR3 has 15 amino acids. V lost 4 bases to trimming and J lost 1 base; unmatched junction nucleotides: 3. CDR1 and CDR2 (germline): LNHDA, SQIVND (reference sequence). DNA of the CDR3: TGTGCCAGTAGTACTCTAGCGGGGGGTTCCTACGAGCAGTACTTC. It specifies CASSTLAGGSYEQYF.

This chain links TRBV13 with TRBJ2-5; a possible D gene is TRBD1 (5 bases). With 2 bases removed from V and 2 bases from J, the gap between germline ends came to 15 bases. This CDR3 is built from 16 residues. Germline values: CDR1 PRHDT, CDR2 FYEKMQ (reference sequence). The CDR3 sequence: CASSLNEAGWQETQYF. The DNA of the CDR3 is TGTGCCAGCAGCTTAAATGAGGCAGGGTGGCAAGAGACCCAGTACTTC.

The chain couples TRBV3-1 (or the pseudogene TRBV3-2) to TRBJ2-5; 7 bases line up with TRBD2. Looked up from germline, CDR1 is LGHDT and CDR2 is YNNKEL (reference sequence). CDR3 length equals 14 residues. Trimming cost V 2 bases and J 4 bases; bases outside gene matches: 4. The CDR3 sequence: CASSQSGRGETQYF. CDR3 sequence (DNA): TGTGCCAGCAGCCAATCAGGGAGGGGAGAGACCCAGTACTTC.

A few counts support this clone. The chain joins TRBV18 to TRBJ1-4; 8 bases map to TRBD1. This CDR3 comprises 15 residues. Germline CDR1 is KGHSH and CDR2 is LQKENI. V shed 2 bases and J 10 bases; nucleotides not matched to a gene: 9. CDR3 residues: CASSPSDRGRGKLFF. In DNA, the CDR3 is TGTGCCAGCTCACCATCAGACAGGGGAAGGGGAAAACTGTTTTTT.

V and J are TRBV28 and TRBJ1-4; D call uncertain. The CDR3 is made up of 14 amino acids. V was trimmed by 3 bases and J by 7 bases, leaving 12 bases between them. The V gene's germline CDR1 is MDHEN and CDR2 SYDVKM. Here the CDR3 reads CASSFGVFGEKLFF. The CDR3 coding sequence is TGTGCCAGCAGTTTCGGGGTATTTGGTGAAAAACTGTTTTTT.

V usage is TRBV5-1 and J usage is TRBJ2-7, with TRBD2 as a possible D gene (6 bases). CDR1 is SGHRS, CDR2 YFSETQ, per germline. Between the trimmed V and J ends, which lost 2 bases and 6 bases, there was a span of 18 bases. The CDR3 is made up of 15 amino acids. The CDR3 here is CASSFGGPLKGEQYF. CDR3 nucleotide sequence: TGCGCCAGCAGCTTCGGAGGGCCCCTAAAAGGCGAGCAGTACTTC. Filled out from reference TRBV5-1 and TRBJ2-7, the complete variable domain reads KAGVTQTPRYLIKTRGQQVTLSCSPISGHRSVSWYQQTPGQGLQFLFEYFSETQRNKGNFPGRFSGRQFSNSRSEMNVSTLELGDSALYLCASSFGGPLKGEQYFGPGTRLTVT.

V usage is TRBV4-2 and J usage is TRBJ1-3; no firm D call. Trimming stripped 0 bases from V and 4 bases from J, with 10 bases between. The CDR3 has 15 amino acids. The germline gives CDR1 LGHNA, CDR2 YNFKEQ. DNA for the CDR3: TGTGCCAGCAGCCAAGATGAGGCGTTCGGAAACACCATATATTTT. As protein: CASSQDEAFGNTIYF.

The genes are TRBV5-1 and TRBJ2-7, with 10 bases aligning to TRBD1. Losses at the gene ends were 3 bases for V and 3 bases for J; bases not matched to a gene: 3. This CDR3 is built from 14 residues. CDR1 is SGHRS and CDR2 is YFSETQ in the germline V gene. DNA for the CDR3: TGCGCCAGCAGCTCGACAGGGGGCAGCTACGAGCAGTACTTC. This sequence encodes CASSSTGGSYEQYF.

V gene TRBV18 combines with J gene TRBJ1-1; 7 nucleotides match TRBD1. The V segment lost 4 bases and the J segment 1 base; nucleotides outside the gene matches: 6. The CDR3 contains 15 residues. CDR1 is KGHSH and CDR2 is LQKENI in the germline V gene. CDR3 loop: CASSRTTGQNTEAFF. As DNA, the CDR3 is TGTGCCAGCTCACGAACGACAGGGCAGAACACTGAAGCTTTCTTT.

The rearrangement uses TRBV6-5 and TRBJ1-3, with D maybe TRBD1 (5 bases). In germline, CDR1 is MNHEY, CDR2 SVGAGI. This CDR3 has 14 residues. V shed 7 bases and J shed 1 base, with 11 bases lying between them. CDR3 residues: CASILSGSGNTIYF. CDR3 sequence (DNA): TGTGCCAGCATTTTATCAGGGTCTGGAAACACCATATATTTT.

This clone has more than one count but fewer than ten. CDR3 sequence (DNA): TGCAGCGTTGAATTTTGGCAGGGTCTTCGGACTGAAGCTTTCTTT. Protein: CSVEFWQGLRTEAFF. The chain joins TRBV29-1 to TRBJ1-1; possible D gene TRBD1, 5 bases. Germline-derived CDR1 and CDR2 are SQVTM and ANQGSEA. Deletions cut 2 bases from V and 5 bases from J, with 18 bases between. The CDR3 extends over 15 amino acids.

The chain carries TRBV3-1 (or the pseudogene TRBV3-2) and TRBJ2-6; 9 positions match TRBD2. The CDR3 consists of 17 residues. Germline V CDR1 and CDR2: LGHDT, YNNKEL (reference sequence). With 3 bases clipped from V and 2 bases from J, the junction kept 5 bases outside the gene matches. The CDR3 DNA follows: TGTGCCAGCAGCCAGCGTCCTAGCGGGGCTGGGGCCAACGTCCTGACTTTC. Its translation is CASSQRPSGAGANVLTF.

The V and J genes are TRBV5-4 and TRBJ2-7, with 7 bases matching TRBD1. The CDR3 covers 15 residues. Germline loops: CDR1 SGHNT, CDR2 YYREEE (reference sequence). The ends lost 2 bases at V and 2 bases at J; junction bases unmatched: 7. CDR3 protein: CASSLPQTGAYEQYF. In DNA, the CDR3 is TGTGCCAGCAGCTTACCCCAAACAGGGGCCTACGAGCAGTACTTC.

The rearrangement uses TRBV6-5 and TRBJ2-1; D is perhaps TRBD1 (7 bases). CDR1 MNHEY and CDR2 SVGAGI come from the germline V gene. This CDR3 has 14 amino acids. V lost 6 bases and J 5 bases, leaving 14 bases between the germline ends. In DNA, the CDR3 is TGTGCCAGCAGCCTGACAGGGAGGAACAATGAGCAGTTCTTC. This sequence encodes CASSLTGRNNEQFF.

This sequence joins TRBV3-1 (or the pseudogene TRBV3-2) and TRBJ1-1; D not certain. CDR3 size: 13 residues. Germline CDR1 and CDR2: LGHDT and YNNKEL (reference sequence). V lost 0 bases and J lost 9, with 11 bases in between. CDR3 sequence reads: CASSQDQRSKAFF. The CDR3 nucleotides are TGTGCCAGCAGCCAAGATCAAAGGAGTAAAGCTTTCTTT.

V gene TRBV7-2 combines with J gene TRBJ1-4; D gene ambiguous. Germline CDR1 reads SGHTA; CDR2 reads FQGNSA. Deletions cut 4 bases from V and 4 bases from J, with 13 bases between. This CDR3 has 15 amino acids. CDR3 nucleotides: TGTGCCAGCAGCTCCCGAGGAGTTAATAATGAAAAACTGTTTTTT. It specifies CASSSRGVNNEKLFF. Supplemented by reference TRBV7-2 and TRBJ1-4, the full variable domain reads GAGVSQSPSNKVTEKGKDVELRCDPISGHTALYWYRQSLGQGLEFLIYFQGNSAPDKSGLPSDRFSAERTGGSVSTLTIQRTQQEDSAVYLCASSSRGVNNEKLFFGSGTQLSVL.

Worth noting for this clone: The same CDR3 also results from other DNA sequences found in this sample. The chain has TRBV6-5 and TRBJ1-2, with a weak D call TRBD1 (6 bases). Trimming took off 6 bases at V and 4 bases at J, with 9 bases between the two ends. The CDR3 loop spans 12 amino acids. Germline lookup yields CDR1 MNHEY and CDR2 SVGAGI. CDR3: CASRQGLYGYTF. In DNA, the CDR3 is TGTGCCAGCAGGCAGGGGCTCTATGGCTACACCTTC.